A selection of T cell receptor beta chains follows, all from one sample in a study of OX40 agonist ivuxolimab in advanced cancers. Only in-frame clones appear in the TCRdb table, and some are missing; sequencing was by immunoSEQ multiplex PCR. This sample has fewer than 95,000 clones, with about nine tenths found just once. The sequenced sample was CD4+ or CD8+ T cells sorted from blood, obtained in a trial of the OX40 agonist ivuxolimab. The receptors here all came from an adult with an advanced solid tumor such as melanoma, head and neck, liver or kidney cancer. Each CDR3 is given with its conserved first and last residue. Each record gives: V gene, D gene, clone size, J gene, CDR3 DNA, CDR3 protein. The D gene is left open where the match is weak. Clone size is stated in some rows and not others, as once, few, many or a class when expanded.

V gene: TRBV30; D gene: TRBD1; clone size: -; J gene: TRBJ2-1; CDR3 DNA: TGTGCCTGGAGTGTAGAGACAGGGCGCAATGAGCAGTTCTTC; CDR3 protein: CAWSVETGRNEQFF
V gene: TRBV5-4; D gene: TRBD2; clone size: -; J gene: TRBJ2-3; CDR3 DNA: TGTGCCAGCAGCCCCCATCGGGGGGGGGAAAATCCTAGCACAGATACGCAGTATTTT; CDR3 protein: CASSPHRGGENPSTDTQYF
V gene: TRBV28; D gene: TRBD2; clone size: -; J gene: TRBJ2-3; CDR3 DNA: TGTGCCAGCAGTTCCCAAGTATCTAGCGGGGGTACAGATACGCAGTATTTT; CDR3 protein: CASSSQVSSGGTDTQYF
V gene: TRBV4-1; D gene: -; clone size: -; J gene: TRBJ2-3; CDR3 DNA: TGCGCCAGCAGCCAAGAAAGGGTGACATCAGATACGCAGTATTTT; CDR3 protein: CASSQERVTSDTQYF
V gene: TRBV28; D gene: -; clone size: -; J gene: TRBJ1-2; CDR3 DNA: TGTGCCAGCTTCTCCCCTCCGGGACATACTAACTATGGCTACACCTTC; CDR3 protein: CASFSPPGHTNYGYTF
V gene: TRBV2; D gene: TRBD1; clone size: -; J gene: TRBJ2-6; CDR3 DNA: TGTGCCAGCAGTAGGGACAGGGGCACTGGGGCCAACGTCCTGACTTTC; CDR3 protein: CASSRDRGTGANVLTF
V gene: TRBV6-5; D gene: -; clone size: -; J gene: TRBJ1-2; CDR3 DNA: TGTGCCAGCAGTGAGACCGGGGTTCGGGGAGGCTACACCTTC; CDR3 protein: CASSETGVRGGYTF
V gene: TRBV11-2; D gene: -; clone size: -; J gene: TRBJ2-4; CDR3 DNA: TGTGCCAGCAGCTTAGCTGAAAACATTCAGTACTTC; CDR3 protein: CASSLAENIQYF
V gene: TRBV6-5; D gene: TRBD2; clone size: -; J gene: TRBJ2-7; CDR3 DNA: TGTGCCAGCCAAGGGGGACTAGGCCCCTACGAGCAGTACTTC; CDR3 protein: CASQGGLGPYEQYF
V gene: TRBV11-2; D gene: -; clone size: -; J gene: TRBJ1-2; CDR3 DNA: TGTGCCAGCAGTCGGGACAACTATGGCTACACCTTC; CDR3 protein: CASSRDNYGYTF
V gene: TRBV2; D gene: -; clone size: -; J gene: TRBJ2-3; CDR3 DNA: TGTGCCAGCAGACCCCAGGGTAGCACAGATACGCAGTATTTT; CDR3 protein: CASRPQGSTDTQYF
V gene: TRBV25-1; D gene: -; clone size: -; J gene: TRBJ2-2; CDR3 DNA: TGTGCCAGCAGTGATATACAGGACAACACCGGGGAGCTGTTTTTT; CDR3 protein: CASSDIQDNTGELFF
V gene: TRBV5-6; D gene: -; clone size: -; J gene: TRBJ1-2; CDR3 DNA: TGTGCCAGCAGCTTGGGGTCAGCCCGGGCGGACACCTTC; CDR3 protein: CASSLGSARADTF
V gene: TRBV7-9; D gene: TRBD1; clone size: -; J gene: TRBJ1-6; CDR3 DNA: TGTGCCAGCAGCGGACAGGGCAATTCACCCCTCCACTTT; CDR3 protein: CASSGQGNSPLHF
V gene: TRBV19; D gene: -; clone size: -; J gene: TRBJ1-2; CDR3 DNA: TGTGCCAGTAGTCCCCATGGCGTCTCTCAAGGTGGTGACTATGGCTACACCTTC; CDR3 protein: CASSPHGVSQGGDYGYTF
V gene: TRBV10-3; D gene: -; clone size: -; J gene: TRBJ2-4; CDR3 DNA: TGTGCCATCAGTGAGTCACCAGGGGGAGGAAACATTCAGTACTTC; CDR3 protein: CAISESPGGGNIQYF
V gene: TRBV7-2; D gene: -; clone size: -; J gene: TRBJ2-5; CDR3 DNA: TGTGCCAGCTGTTCTGGGTTTCAAGAGACCCAGTACTTC; CDR3 protein: CASCSGFQETQYF
V gene: TRBV19; D gene: TRBD1; clone size: -; J gene: TRBJ1-2; CDR3 DNA: TGTGCCAGTAGTCCAAGGACAGGGGAATTACATGGCTACACCTTC; CDR3 protein: CASSPRTGELHGYTF
V gene: TRBV4-1; D gene: TRBD2; clone size: once; J gene: TRBJ2-1; CDR3 DNA: TGCGCCAGCAGCCAAGATGCAGTAGCGGGATCGAGCTACAATGAGCAGTTCTTC; CDR3 protein: CASSQDAVAGSSYNEQFF
V gene: TRBV7-2; D gene: -; clone size: -; J gene: TRBJ1-5; CDR3 DNA: TGTGCCAGCAGCCCCTGGGGGGGGCGCGCGTCCCAGCCCCAGCATTTT; CDR3 protein: CASSPWGGRASQPQHF
V gene: TRBV6-5; D gene: TRBD1; clone size: -; J gene: TRBJ2-7; CDR3 DNA: TGTGCCAGCGGGGGCTCGGGACAGGGTTACGAGCAGTACTTC; CDR3 protein: CASGGSGQGYEQYF
V gene: TRBV27; D gene: -; clone size: -; J gene: TRBJ2-7; CDR3 DNA: TGTGCCAGCAGTTCCCGACAGAGAGCCTACGAGCAGTACTTC; CDR3 protein: CASSSRQRAYEQYF
V gene: TRBV2; D gene: TRBD1; clone size: -; J gene: TRBJ1-1; CDR3 DNA: TGTGCCAGCACCAATCCCACAGGGGCTGAAGCTTTCTTT; CDR3 protein: CASTNPTGAEAFF
V gene: TRBV10-1; D gene: TRBD1; clone size: -; J gene: TRBJ2-7; CDR3 DNA: TGCGCCAGCAGGGAGACAGGGCGCTACGAGCAGTACTTC; CDR3 protein: CASRETGRYEQYF
V gene: TRBV2; D gene: -; clone size: -; J gene: TRBJ1-5; CDR3 DNA: TGTGCCAGCAGTGGGGCAGGGTCGGTAGGAAATCAGCCCCAGCATTTT; CDR3 protein: CASSGAGSVGNQPQHF
V gene: TRBV14; D gene: TRBD2; clone size: -; J gene: TRBJ2-7; CDR3 DNA: TGTGCCAGCAGCCAAGAATTGGGAACCGGGACTAGCGTCTACGAGCAGTACTTC; CDR3 protein: CASSQELGTGTSVYEQYF
V gene: TRBV19; D gene: TRBD2; clone size: -; J gene: TRBJ2-4; CDR3 DNA: TGTGCCAGTAGTATCCAGCAGCAGGGACTAGCTACTAGGGGTCAGTACTTC; CDR3 protein: CASSIQQQGLATRGQYF
V gene: TRBV7-7; D gene: -; clone size: -; J gene: TRBJ2-2; CDR3 DNA: TGTGCCAGCAGCTTGCAGGAGACCGGGGAGCTGTTTTTT; CDR3 protein: CASSLQETGELFF
V gene: TRBV11-1; D gene: TRBD1; clone size: -; J gene: TRBJ1-2; CDR3 DNA: TGTGCCAGCAGCTTAGTACCCGGACAGGTGGGCTACACCTTC; CDR3 protein: CASSLVPGQVGYTF
V gene: TRBV6-4; D gene: -; clone size: once; J gene: TRBJ1-1; CDR3 DNA: TGTGCCAGCAGTGAACAGGAAAGCACTGAAGCTTTCTTT; CDR3 protein: CASSEQESTEAFF
V gene: TRBV5-1; D gene: -; clone size: -; J gene: TRBJ2-3; CDR3 DNA: TGCGCCAGCAGCTACGACAGCACAGATACGCAGTATTTT; CDR3 protein: CASSYDSTDTQYF
V gene: TRBV4-2; D gene: -; clone size: -; J gene: TRBJ1-4; CDR3 DNA: TGTGCCAGCAGCGGCCGTAATGAAAAACTGTTTTTT; CDR3 protein: CASSGRNEKLFF
V gene: TRBV5-6; D gene: -; clone size: -; J gene: TRBJ2-7; CDR3 DNA: TGTGCCAGCAGCGGTTCAGGGAAGGGGCACGAGCAGTACTTC; CDR3 protein: CASSGSGKGHEQYF
V gene: TRBV18; D gene: -; clone size: -; J gene: TRBJ2-2; CDR3 DNA: TGTGCCAGCTCACCGTCTTGGTCTACAGGGAATCCCGGGGAGCTGTTTTTT; CDR3 protein: CASSPSWSTGNPGELFF
V gene: TRBV6-1; D gene: -; clone size: -; J gene: TRBJ1-4; CDR3 DNA: TGTGCCAGCAGTGAGATGCAGGCTAATGAAAAACTGTTTTTT; CDR3 protein: CASSEMQANEKLFF